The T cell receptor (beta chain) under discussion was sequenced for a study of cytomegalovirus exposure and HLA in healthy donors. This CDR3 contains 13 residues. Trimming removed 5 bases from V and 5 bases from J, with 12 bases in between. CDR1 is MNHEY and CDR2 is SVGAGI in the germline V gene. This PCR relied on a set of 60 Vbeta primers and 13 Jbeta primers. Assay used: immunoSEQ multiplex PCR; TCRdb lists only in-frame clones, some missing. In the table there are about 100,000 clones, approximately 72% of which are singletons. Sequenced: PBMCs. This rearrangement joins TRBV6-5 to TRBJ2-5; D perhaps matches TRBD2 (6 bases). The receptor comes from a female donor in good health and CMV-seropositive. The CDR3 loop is CASSRLGWETQYF. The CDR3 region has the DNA TGTGCCAGCAGTCGACTAGGGTGGGAGACCCAGTACTTC.